A selection of T cell receptor beta chains follows, all from one sample in a study of T cells in Graves' hyperthyroidism and ophthalmopathy. TCRdb processed the multiplex PCR reads anew with MiXCR; each CDR3 protein has one entry. The table has roughly 380,000 distinct CDR3 sequences, approximately 15% seen once. The sequencing input was blood. All receptors derive from a man aged 25 to 40 with Graves' hyperthyroidism that later progressed to Graves' ophthalmopathy. The CDR3 runs from the conserved cysteine through the conserved F or W. The order of the fields is J gene, V gene, D gene, clone size, CDR3 DNA, CDR3 protein. D genes are given only for firm matches. Part of the rows lack a size; the others show once, few, many or a class for expanded clones.

j_call: TRBJ1-6; v_call: TRBV28; d_call: .; clone_size: many; cdr3_nt: TGTGCCAGCAGTTTCGTCAGCTCCTATAATTCACCCCTCCACTTT; cdr3_aa: CASSFVSSYNSPLHF
j_call: TRBJ1-1; v_call: TRBV7-9; d_call: .; clone_size: .; cdr3_nt: TGTGCCAGCAGCTTATTGGGTTATGAAGCTTTCTTT; cdr3_aa: CASSLLGYEAFF
j_call: TRBJ2-1; v_call: TRBV30; d_call: .; clone_size: many; cdr3_nt: TGTGCCTGGAGTAAGCCCGTGGTGGGGCAGTTCTTC; cdr3_aa: CAWSKPVVGQFF
j_call: TRBJ1-6; v_call: TRBV12-3/TRBV12-4; d_call: TRBD1; clone_size: .; cdr3_nt: TGTGCCAGCAGCCGAGGGGGCTTGGGTAATTCACCCCTCCACTTT; cdr3_aa: CASSRGGLGNSPLHF
j_call: TRBJ1-2; v_call: TRBV7-9; d_call: .; clone_size: many; cdr3_nt: TGTGCCAGCAGCGACGGACTGGACTATGGCTACACCTTC; cdr3_aa: CASSDGLDYGYTF
j_call: TRBJ1-1; v_call: TRBV30; d_call: .; clone_size: many; cdr3_nt: TGTGCCTGGAGTGTCCTCGGGCCACCGAACACTGAAGCTTTCTTT; cdr3_aa: CAWSVLGPPNTEAFF
j_call: TRBJ1-1; v_call: TRBV11-3; d_call: .; clone_size: many; cdr3_nt: TGTGCCAGCAGCCTAAGGACAAAGAAGAACACTGAAGCTTTCTTT; cdr3_aa: CASSLRTKKNTEAFF
j_call: TRBJ2-7; v_call: TRBV11-3; d_call: .; clone_size: many; cdr3_nt: TGTGCCAGCAGCTTCAAGGCAGGCTCCTACGAGCAGTACTTC; cdr3_aa: CASSFKAGSYEQYF
j_call: TRBJ1-4; v_call: TRBV30; d_call: TRBD1; clone_size: many; cdr3_nt: TGTGCCTGGAACAGGGGGCAGGCTAATGAAAAACTGTTTTTT; cdr3_aa: CAWNRGQANEKLFF
j_call: TRBJ2-5; v_call: TRBV2; d_call: .; clone_size: many; cdr3_nt: TGTGCCAGCAGTGAGGGGGAGACCCAGTACTTC; cdr3_aa: CASSEGETQYF
j_call: TRBJ2-5; v_call: TRBV7-2; d_call: .; clone_size: .; cdr3_nt: TGTGCCAGAGGGGACTGGGGGGCTTCCAGGGACCAAGAGACCCAGTACTTC; cdr3_aa: CARGDWGASRDQETQYF
j_call: TRBJ2-1; v_call: TRBV3-1; d_call: TRBD2; clone_size: .; cdr3_nt: TGTGCCAGCAGCCAAGTCAGGACTAGCGGGTTCCGCTCCTACAATGAGCAGTTCTTC; cdr3_aa: CASSQVRTSGFRSYNEQFF
j_call: TRBJ1-5; v_call: TRBV24-1; d_call: .; clone_size: .; cdr3_nt: TGTGCCACCAGTGTCAAGAAGGGGGGACGTCAGCCCCAGCATTTT; cdr3_aa: CATSVKKGGRQPQHF
j_call: TRBJ2-5; v_call: TRBV12-3/TRBV12-4; d_call: .; clone_size: many; cdr3_nt: TGTGCCAGCACCACTCTAGGGGGGGCTCGCGAGGAGACCCAGTACTTC; cdr3_aa: CASTTLGGAREETQYF
j_call: TRBJ2-3; v_call: TRBV2; d_call: .; clone_size: few; cdr3_nt: TGTGCCAGCAACGGGATGGGCACAGATACGCAGTATTTT; cdr3_aa: CASNGMGTDTQYF
j_call: TRBJ2-2; v_call: TRBV12-3/TRBV12-4; d_call: .; clone_size: .; cdr3_nt: TGTGCCAGCAGCCGGAGCTTGGGGCTGTTTTTT; cdr3_aa: CASSRSLGLFF
j_call: TRBJ2-2; v_call: TRBV7-9; d_call: .; clone_size: many; cdr3_nt: TGTGCCAGCAGCCCCAGGGATATACGGACCGGGGAGCTGTTTTTT; cdr3_aa: CASSPRDIRTGELFF
j_call: TRBJ1-5; v_call: TRBV5-1; d_call: .; clone_size: .; cdr3_nt: TGCGCCAGCAGCTGGGGGGACAATCAGCCCCAGCATTTT; cdr3_aa: CASSWGDNQPQHF
j_call: TRBJ2-1; v_call: TRBV6-1; d_call: TRBD2; clone_size: .; cdr3_nt: TGTGCCAGCAGGTCCGACGGGGGGGAGCAGTTCTTC; cdr3_aa: CASRSDGGEQFF
j_call: TRBJ2-6; v_call: TRBV24-1; d_call: .; clone_size: few; cdr3_nt: TGTGCCACCAGTCTCGAGGTAGGGCCCGGGGCCAACGTCCTGACTTTC; cdr3_aa: CATSLEVGPGANVLTF
j_call: TRBJ1-1; v_call: TRBV9; d_call: .; clone_size: few; cdr3_nt: TGTGCCAGCAGCGCGACGGGACATCCCGGCACTGAAGCTTTCTTT; cdr3_aa: CASSATGHPGTEAFF
j_call: TRBJ1-2; v_call: TRBV20-1; d_call: .; clone_size: .; cdr3_nt: TGCAGTGCTAGTGCGATGAGAGGCTATGGCTACACCTTC; cdr3_aa: CSASAMRGYGYTF
j_call: TRBJ1-5; v_call: TRBV5-1; d_call: .; clone_size: many; cdr3_nt: TGCGCCAGCAGCTTGGTTCCGAGCGCGGGGCAGCCCCAGCATTTT; cdr3_aa: CASSLVPSAGQPQHF
j_call: TRBJ1-6; v_call: TRBV9; d_call: .; clone_size: .; cdr3_nt: TGTGCCAGCAGCGTAAGGGGGAGCGGATCACCCCTCCACTTT; cdr3_aa: CASSVRGSGSPLHF
j_call: TRBJ2-3; v_call: TRBV3-1; d_call: .; clone_size: many; cdr3_nt: TGTGCCAGCAGCCTGACTGGACAGTTCACAGATACGCAGTATTTT; cdr3_aa: CASSLTGQFTDTQYF
j_call: TRBJ2-1; v_call: TRBV6-5; d_call: TRBD2; clone_size: .; cdr3_nt: TGTGCCAGCAGTTACCGCCAGCGGGGCGTTCTTGAGCAGTTCTTC; cdr3_aa: CASSYRQRGVLEQFF
j_call: TRBJ2-5; v_call: TRBV6-5; d_call: .; clone_size: many; cdr3_nt: TGTGCCAGCAGTTACTCGGGGGCGTGGGAGACCCAGTACTTC; cdr3_aa: CASSYSGAWETQYF
j_call: TRBJ2-3; v_call: TRBV7-9; d_call: .; clone_size: many; cdr3_nt: TGTGCCACCTGGACGGGGTTCACAGATACGCAGTATTTT; cdr3_aa: CATWTGFTDTQYF
j_call: TRBJ2-7; v_call: TRBV28; d_call: .; clone_size: many; cdr3_nt: TGTGCCAGCAGACCGCTTTTCCCTGGTGGCCCAAAGGGGGAGCAGTACTTC; cdr3_aa: CASRPLFPGGPKGEQYF
j_call: TRBJ2-3; v_call: TRBV7-9; d_call: TRBD1; clone_size: many; cdr3_nt: TGTGCCAGCAGCCGGACAGGCACTAGCACAGATACGCAGTATTTT; cdr3_aa: CASSRTGTSTDTQYF
j_call: TRBJ2-7; v_call: TRBV27; d_call: TRBD2; clone_size: .; cdr3_nt: TGTGCCAGCAGTTCGGCGGGGGAGGTTTACGAGCAGTACTTC; cdr3_aa: CASSSAGEVYEQYF
j_call: TRBJ1-6; v_call: TRBV30; d_call: .; clone_size: few; cdr3_nt: TGTGCCTGGGGAATGGGACAAAATAATTCACCCCTCCACTTT; cdr3_aa: CAWGMGQNNSPLHF
j_call: TRBJ2-1; v_call: TRBV20-1; d_call: TRBD2; clone_size: many; cdr3_nt: TGCAGTGCTTACCCGACGGGACTAGCCAACAATGAGCAGTTCTTC; cdr3_aa: CSAYPTGLANNEQFF
j_call: TRBJ1-4; v_call: TRBV27; d_call: TRBD1; clone_size: few; cdr3_nt: TGTGCCAGCACCTCGGGACAGGGTGGTGAAAAACTGTTTTTT; cdr3_aa: CASTSGQGGEKLFF
j_call: TRBJ1-1; v_call: TRBV6-1; d_call: .; clone_size: many; cdr3_nt: TGTGCCAGCAGCTATGGACAGTCCATGAACACTGAAGCTTTCTTT; cdr3_aa: CASSYGQSMNTEAFF
j_call: TRBJ1-6; v_call: TRBV6-1; d_call: .; clone_size: many; cdr3_nt: TGTGCCAGCAGTTATAGCGGACGGGCGATTAATTCACCCCTCCACTTT; cdr3_aa: CASSYSGRAINSPLHF
j_call: TRBJ2-2; v_call: TRBV28; d_call: .; clone_size: few; cdr3_nt: TGTGCCAGCAGAAAAATCCCCAGGGGCCGGGAGCTGTTTTTT; cdr3_aa: CASRKIPRGRELFF
j_call: TRBJ1-2; v_call: TRBV3-1; d_call: TRBD1; clone_size: few; cdr3_nt: TGTGCCAGCAGCCAACCCATTCGGCCGGGACAGGAGAACTATGGCTACACCTTC; cdr3_aa: CASSQPIRPGQENYGYTF
j_call: TRBJ1-1; v_call: TRBV30; d_call: .; clone_size: .; cdr3_nt: TGTGCCTGGTCGGGACAGAACACTGAAGCTTTCTTT; cdr3_aa: CAWSGQNTEAFF
j_call: TRBJ1-5; v_call: TRBV28; d_call: TRBD1; clone_size: few; cdr3_nt: TGTGCCAGCACGCCCGGGACAGACGATAGCAATCAGCCCCAGCATTTT; cdr3_aa: CASTPGTDDSNQPQHF
j_call: TRBJ1-1; v_call: TRBV5-1; d_call: .; clone_size: .; cdr3_nt: TGCGCCAGCACCTCGTGGGGGGACGGTGAAGCTTTCTTT; cdr3_aa: CASTSWGDGEAFF
j_call: TRBJ1-4; v_call: TRBV4-1; d_call: .; clone_size: once; cdr3_nt: TGCGCCAGCAGCCAAGCAGGAGGGGCACACAATGAAAAACTGTTTTTT; cdr3_aa: CASSQAGGAHNEKLFF
j_call: TRBJ1-5; v_call: TRBV15; d_call: .; clone_size: many; cdr3_nt: TGTGCCACCAGCGACCGGGACCTCCGGATTGGGCAGCCCCAGCATTTT; cdr3_aa: CATSDRDLRIGQPQHF
j_call: TRBJ1-2; v_call: TRBV3-1; d_call: TRBD1; clone_size: .; cdr3_nt: TGTGCCAGCAGCCGCGGGACAGGGGGCAATGGCTACACCTTC; cdr3_aa: CASSRGTGGNGYTF
j_call: TRBJ1-4; v_call: TRBV5-1; d_call: .; clone_size: many; cdr3_nt: TGCGCCAGCAGCCCCGGTGCGGGGTTTGCAACTAATGAAAAACTGTTTTTT; cdr3_aa: CASSPGAGFATNEKLFF
j_call: TRBJ1-1; v_call: TRBV5-1; d_call: .; clone_size: many; cdr3_nt: TGCGCCAGCAGCTTGGTTGTTGGGGTGGGGCCTGAAGCTTTCTTT; cdr3_aa: CASSLVVGVGPEAFF
j_call: TRBJ2-3; v_call: TRBV4-2; d_call: TRBD2; clone_size: .; cdr3_nt: TGTGCCAGCAGCCCCGAGGGGACTAGCGTATATGCAGATACGCAGTATTTT; cdr3_aa: CASSPEGTSVYADTQYF
j_call: TRBJ2-1; v_call: TRBV2; d_call: TRBD2; clone_size: many; cdr3_nt: TGTGCCAGCAAGGGACTAGCGGGGGGAAATGAGCAGTTCTTC; cdr3_aa: CASKGLAGGNEQFF
j_call: TRBJ1-2; v_call: TRBV7-9; d_call: .; clone_size: .; cdr3_nt: TGTGCCAGCAGCTTAGGGAACCACATGGGCTACACCTTC; cdr3_aa: CASSLGNHMGYTF
j_call: TRBJ2-2; v_call: TRBV3-1; d_call: TRBD2; clone_size: many; cdr3_nt: TGTGCCAGCAGAAGGACTAGCGGGCGCACCGGGGAGCTGTTTTTT; cdr3_aa: CASRRTSGRTGELFF
j_call: TRBJ2-3; v_call: TRBV20-1; d_call: .; clone_size: .; cdr3_nt: TGCAGTGTGAGGAGGGGGGCGGAGGATACGCAGTATTTT; cdr3_aa: CSVRRGAEDTQYF
j_call: TRBJ1-1; v_call: TRBV5-5; d_call: TRBD1; clone_size: many; cdr3_nt: TGTGCCAGCAGCTTGGCGGAGGGGGCGAGGACTGAAGCTTTCTTT; cdr3_aa: CASSLAEGARTEAFF
j_call: TRBJ2-7; v_call: TRBV7-9; d_call: .; clone_size: many; cdr3_nt: TGTGCCAGCAGTCTCGGGTCCGGATCCTATTACGAGCAGTACTTC; cdr3_aa: CASSLGSGSYYEQYF
j_call: TRBJ1-4; v_call: TRBV11-2; d_call: .; clone_size: .; cdr3_nt: TGTGCCAGCAGCTTAGATCCGGTGGGTGAAAAACTGTTTTTT; cdr3_aa: CASSLDPVGEKLFF